This T cell receptor (beta chain) derives from a study of CD8+ T cells in alopecia areata. Overall study: Treated patients took oral tofacitinib at 5 to 10 mg twice daily. Tofacitinib continued for 6 to 18 months and was then withheld for 6 months.

The CDR3 is 13 amino acids. Germline V gene sequence: CDR1 GTSNPN, CDR2 SVGIG (reference sequence). V lost 0 bases to trimming and J lost 6 bases, with 11 bases between them. Study-wide findings and caveats: Between patients, shared TCR sequences were less clear than in mice. This was possibly due in part to HLA diversity in the patient population.

PBMCs yielded sorted CD4+ and CD8+ T cells. As regards this clone: What it binds is not known.

RNA extraction and reverse transcription yielded cDNA as sequencing template. This table comes from immunoSEQ multiplex PCR, and its TCRdb copy is limited to in-frame clones, with some not included. The sample has more than 95,000 clones; around two fifths are singletons. V gene TRBV30 combines with J gene TRBJ1-2; maybe TRBD1 (6 bases). What was sequenced was CD4+ T cells sorted from blood. This clonotype was sampled from a human donor with alopecia areata. CDR3 in amino acids: CAWSVQGHHGYTF. The CDR3, as DNA: TGTGCCTGGAGTGTTCAGGGGCACCATGGCTACACCTTC.